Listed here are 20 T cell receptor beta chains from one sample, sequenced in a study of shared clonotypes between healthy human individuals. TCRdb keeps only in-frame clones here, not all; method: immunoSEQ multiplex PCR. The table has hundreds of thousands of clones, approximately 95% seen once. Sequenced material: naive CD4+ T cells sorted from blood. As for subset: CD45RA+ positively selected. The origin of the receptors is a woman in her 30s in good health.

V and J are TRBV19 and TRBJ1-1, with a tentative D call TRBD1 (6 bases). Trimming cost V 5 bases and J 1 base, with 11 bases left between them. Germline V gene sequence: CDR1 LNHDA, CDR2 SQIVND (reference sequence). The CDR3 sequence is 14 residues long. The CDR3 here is CASSLAQGNTEAFF. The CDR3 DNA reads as TGTGCCAGTAGTCTCGCACAGGGGAACACTGAAGCTTTCTTT.

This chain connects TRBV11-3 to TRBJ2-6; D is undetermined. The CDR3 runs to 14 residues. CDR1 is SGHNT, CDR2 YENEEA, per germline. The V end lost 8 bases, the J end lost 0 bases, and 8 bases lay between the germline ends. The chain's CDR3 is CASGPSSGANVLTF. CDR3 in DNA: TGTGCCAGCGGTCCCTCCTCTGGGGCCAACGTCCTGACTTTC.

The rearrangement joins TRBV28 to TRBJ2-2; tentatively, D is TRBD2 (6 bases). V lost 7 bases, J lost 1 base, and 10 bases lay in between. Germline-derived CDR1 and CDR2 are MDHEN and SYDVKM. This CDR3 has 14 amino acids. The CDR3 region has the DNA TGTGCCAGCACGGCGGGGCTGAACACCGGGGAGCTGTTTTTT. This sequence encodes CASTAGLNTGELFF.

The CDR3 is CASSLVTGELFF. DNA for the CDR3: TGTGCCAGCAGCTTAGTCACCGGGGAGCTGTTTTTT. The rearrangement joins TRBV7-9 to TRBJ2-2; D unclear. V was clipped by 1 base and J by 4 bases, with 1 base between them. Germline assignment: CDR1 SEHNR and CDR2 FQNEAQ (reference sequence). This CDR3 spans 12 amino acids.

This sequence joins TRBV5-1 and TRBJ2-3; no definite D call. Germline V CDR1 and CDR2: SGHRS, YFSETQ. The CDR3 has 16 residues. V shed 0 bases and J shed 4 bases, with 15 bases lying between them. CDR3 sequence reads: CASSLVKQKTADTQYF. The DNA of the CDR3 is TGCGCCAGCAGCTTGGTGAAGCAGAAAACTGCAGATACGCAGTATTTT.

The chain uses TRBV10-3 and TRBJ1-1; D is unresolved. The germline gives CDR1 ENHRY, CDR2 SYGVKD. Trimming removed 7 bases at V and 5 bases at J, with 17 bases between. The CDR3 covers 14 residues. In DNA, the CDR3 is TGTGCCATCACCGCGGGTCAACATCCGACTGAAGCTTTCTTT. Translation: CAITAGQHPTEAFF.

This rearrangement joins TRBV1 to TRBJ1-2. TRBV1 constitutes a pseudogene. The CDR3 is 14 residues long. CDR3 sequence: CTSRAVRKTYGYTF. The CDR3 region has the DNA TGCACCAGCAGGGCTGTGCGAAAGACCTATGGCTACACCTTC.

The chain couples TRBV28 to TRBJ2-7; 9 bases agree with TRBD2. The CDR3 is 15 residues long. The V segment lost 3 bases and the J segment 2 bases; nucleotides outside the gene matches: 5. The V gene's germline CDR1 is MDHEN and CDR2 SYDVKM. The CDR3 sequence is CASSLSSGITYEQYF. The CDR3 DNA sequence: TGTGCCAGCAGTTTGTCTAGCGGGATTACCTACGAGCAGTACTTC.

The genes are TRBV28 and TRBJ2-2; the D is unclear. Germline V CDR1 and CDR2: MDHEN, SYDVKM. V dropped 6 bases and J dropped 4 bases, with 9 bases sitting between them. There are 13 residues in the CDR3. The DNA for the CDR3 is TGTGCCAGCAGGAATAGCCCCACCGGGGAGCTGTTTTTT. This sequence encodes CASRNSPTGELFF.

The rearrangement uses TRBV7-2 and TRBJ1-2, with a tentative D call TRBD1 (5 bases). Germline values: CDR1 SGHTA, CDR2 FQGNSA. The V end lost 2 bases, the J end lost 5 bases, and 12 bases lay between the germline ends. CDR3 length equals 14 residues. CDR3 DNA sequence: TGTGCCAGCAGCTTAATGTGGACACCGTATGGCTACACCTTC. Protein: CASSLMWTPYGYTF.

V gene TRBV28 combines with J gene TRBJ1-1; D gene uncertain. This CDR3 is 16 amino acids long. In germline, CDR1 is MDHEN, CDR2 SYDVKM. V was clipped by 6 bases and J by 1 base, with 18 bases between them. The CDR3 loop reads CASSQAGRVTNTEAFF. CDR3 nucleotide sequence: TGTGCCAGCAGCCAAGCGGGGAGGGTGACGAACACTGAAGCTTTCTTT.

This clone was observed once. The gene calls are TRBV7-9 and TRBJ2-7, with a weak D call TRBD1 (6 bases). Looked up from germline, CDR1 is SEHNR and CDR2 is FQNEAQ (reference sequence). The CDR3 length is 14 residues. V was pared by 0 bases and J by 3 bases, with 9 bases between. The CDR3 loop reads CASSLAEGDYEQYF. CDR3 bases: TGTGCCAGCAGCTTAGCAGAGGGGGACTACGAGCAGTACTTC.

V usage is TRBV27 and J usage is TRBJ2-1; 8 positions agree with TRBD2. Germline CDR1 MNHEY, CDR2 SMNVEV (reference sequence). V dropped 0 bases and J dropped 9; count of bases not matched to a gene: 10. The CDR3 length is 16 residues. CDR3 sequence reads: CASSLSFAGGFGEQFF. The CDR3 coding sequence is TGTGCCAGCAGTTTATCGTTTGCGGGAGGTTTCGGTGAGCAGTTCTTC.

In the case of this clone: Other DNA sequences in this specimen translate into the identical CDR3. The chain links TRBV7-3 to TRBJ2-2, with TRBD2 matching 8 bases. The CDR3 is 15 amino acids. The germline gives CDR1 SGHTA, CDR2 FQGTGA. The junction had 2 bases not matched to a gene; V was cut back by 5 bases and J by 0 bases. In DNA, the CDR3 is TGTGCCAGCAGCCGGGGACTAGCGAACACCGGGGAGCTGTTTTTT. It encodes CASSRGLANTGELFF.

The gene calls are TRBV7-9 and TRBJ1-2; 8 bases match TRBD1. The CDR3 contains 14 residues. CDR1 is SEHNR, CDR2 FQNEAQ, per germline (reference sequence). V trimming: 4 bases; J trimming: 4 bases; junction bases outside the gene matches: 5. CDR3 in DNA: TGTGCCAGCAGCTACGGACAGGGCGGCTATGGCTACACCTTC. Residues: CASSYGQGGYGYTF. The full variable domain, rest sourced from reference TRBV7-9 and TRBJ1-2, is DTGVSQNPRHKITKRGQNVTFRCDPISEHNRLYWYRQTLGQGPEFLTYFQNEAQLEKSRLLSDRFSAERPKGSFSTLEIQRTEQGDSAMYLCASSYGQGGYGYTFGSGTRLTVV.

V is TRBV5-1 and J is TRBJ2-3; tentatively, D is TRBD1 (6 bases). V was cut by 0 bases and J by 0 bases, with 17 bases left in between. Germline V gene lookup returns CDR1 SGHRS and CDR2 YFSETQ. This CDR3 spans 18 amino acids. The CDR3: CASSLAIEGTLSTDTQYF. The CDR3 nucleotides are TGCGCCAGCAGCTTGGCGATAGAGGGGACACTAAGCACAGATACGCAGTATTTT. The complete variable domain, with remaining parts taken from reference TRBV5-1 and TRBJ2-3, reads KAGVTQTPRYLIKTRGQQVTLSCSPISGHRSVSWYQQTPGQGLQFLFEYFSETQRNKGNFPGRFSGRQFSNSRSEMNVSTLELGDSALYLCASSLAIEGTLSTDTQYFGPGTRLTVL.

CDR3 sequence: CASSPPGQGDTEAFF. The DNA of the CDR3 is TGTGCCAGCAGTCCCCCGGGACAGGGGGACACTGAAGCTTTCTTT. The chain employs TRBV28 and TRBJ1-1; 11 bases map to TRBD1. The CDR3 spans 15 residues. With 5 bases clipped from V and 3 bases from J, the junction kept 5 bases outside the gene matches. Per germline, CDR1 MDHEN and CDR2 SYDVKM. Full variable domain (outside the CDR3, taken from reference TRBV28 and TRBJ1-1): DVKVTQSSRYLVKRTGEKVFLECVQDMDHENMFWYRQDPGLGLRLIYFSYDVKMKEKGDIPEGYSVSREKKERFSLILESASTNQTSMYLCASSPPGQGDTEAFFGQGTRLTVV.

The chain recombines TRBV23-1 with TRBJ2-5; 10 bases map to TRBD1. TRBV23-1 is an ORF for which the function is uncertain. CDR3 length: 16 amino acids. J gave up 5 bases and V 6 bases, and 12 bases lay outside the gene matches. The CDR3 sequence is CASRLPGQGEKETQYF. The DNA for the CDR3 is TGCGCCAGCAGGCTACCCGGACAGGGGGAAAAGGAGACCCAGTACTTC.

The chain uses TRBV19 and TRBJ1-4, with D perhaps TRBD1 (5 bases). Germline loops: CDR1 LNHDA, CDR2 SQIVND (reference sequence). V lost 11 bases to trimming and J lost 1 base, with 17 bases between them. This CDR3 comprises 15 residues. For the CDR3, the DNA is TGTGCCTCGCGACCACAAGGGGTAACTAATGAAAAACTGTTTTTT. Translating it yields CASRPQGVTNEKLFF.

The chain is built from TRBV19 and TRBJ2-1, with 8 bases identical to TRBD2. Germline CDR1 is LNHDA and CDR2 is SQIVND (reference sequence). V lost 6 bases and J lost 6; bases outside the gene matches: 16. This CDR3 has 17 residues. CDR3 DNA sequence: TGTGCCAGTAGGAACCTATTAGCGGGGTCGCCTGGCAATGAGCAGTTCTTC. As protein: CASRNLLAGSPGNEQFF.